This T cell receptor (beta chain) appears in the sequencing data of a study of molecular identifiers for immune sequencing clone quantification. Study observations and caveats: Barcode-sharing identical TCR molecules could underestimate highly expanded clone sizes.

Remarks on this clonotype: Its antigen remains unidentified. The junction departs from the called germline gene at one end, perhaps through a read error.

The CDR3 has 14 residues. Germline CDR1 reads SQVTM; CDR2 reads ANQGSEA. Both previously described methods and listed TCR primers were employed to make bulk TCR libraries. TCRdb redid the calling of the PCR reads with MiXCR, one entry per CDR3 protein. The table records under 650,000 distinct CDR3 sequences, 20% of them present only once. Investigators produced naive CD8 libraries from around 20,000 to 1,000,000 sorted cells, drawing on 10%, 30% or 50% RNA. Based on a CD8+CD4-CCR7+CD45RA+ profile, naive CD8 T cells were sorted. The clonotype comes from a human donor in good health. Some libraries in this study had Jurkat cell RNA spiked in. The sample comprised naive CD8+ T cells from blood, with Jurkat cell RNA spiked in. Subset: FACS-sorted CD8+CD4-CCR7+CD45RA+ naive T cells. This chain connects TRBV29-1 to TRBJ2-1, with D perhaps TRBD1 (5 bases). The CDR3 DNA sequence: TGCAGCGTCGAAGGGTCAGGGTGGGGCTATGAGCAGTTCTTC. Its protein product is CSVEGSGWGYEQFF.